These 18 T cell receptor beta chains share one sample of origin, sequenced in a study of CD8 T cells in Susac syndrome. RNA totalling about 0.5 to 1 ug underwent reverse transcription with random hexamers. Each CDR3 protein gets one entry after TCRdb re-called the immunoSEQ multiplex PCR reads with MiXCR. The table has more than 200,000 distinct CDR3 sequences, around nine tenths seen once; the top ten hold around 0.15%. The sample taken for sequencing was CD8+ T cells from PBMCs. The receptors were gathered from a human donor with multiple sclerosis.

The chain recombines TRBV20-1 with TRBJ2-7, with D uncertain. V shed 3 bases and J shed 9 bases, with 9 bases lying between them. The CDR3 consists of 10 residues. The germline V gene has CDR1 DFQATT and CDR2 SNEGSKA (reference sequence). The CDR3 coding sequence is TGCAGTGCTAGGGCGGAACGGCAGTACTTC. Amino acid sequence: CSARAERQYF.

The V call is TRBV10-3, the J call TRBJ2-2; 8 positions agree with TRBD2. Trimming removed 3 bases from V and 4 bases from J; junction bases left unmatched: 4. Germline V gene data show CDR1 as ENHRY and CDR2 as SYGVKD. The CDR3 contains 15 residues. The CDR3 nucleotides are TGTGCCATCAGTGACGACGGGGGGGGCACCGGGGAGCTGTTTTTT. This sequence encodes CAISDDGGGTGELFF.

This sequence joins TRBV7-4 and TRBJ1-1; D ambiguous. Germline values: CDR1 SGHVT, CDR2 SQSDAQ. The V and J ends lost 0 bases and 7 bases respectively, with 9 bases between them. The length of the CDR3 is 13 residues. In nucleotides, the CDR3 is TGTGCCAGCAGCTTAGCACCCTCGGGTGAAGCTTTCTTT. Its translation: CASSLAPSGEAFF.

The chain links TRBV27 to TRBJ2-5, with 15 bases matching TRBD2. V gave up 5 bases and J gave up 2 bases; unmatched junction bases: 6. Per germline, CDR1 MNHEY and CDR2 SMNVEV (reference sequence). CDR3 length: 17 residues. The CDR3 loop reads CASSPGLAGGSQETQYF. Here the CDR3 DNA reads TGTGCCAGCAGTCCGGGACTAGCGGGGGGTAGTCAAGAGACCCAGTACTTC.

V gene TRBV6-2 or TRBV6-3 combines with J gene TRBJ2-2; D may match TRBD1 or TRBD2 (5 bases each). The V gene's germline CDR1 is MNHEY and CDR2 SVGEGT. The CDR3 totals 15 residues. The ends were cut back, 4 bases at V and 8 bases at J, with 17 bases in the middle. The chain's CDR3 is CASSSWGTLFGELFF. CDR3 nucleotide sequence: TGTGCCAGCAGTTCCTGGGGGACCCTCTTTGGGGAGCTGTTTTTT.

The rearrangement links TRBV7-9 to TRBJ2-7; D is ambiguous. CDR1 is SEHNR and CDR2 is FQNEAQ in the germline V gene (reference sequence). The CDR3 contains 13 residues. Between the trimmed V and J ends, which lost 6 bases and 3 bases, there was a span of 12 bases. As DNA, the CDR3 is TGTGCCAGCAGGTCCCCCGTTGGCTACGAGCAGTACTTC. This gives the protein CASRSPVGYEQYF.

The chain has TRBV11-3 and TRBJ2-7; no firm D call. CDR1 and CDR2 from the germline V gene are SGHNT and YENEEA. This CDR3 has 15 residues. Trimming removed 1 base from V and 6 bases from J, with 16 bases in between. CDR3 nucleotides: TGTGCCAGCAGCTTAGGCCCGTGGCCGGGTCCCGAGCAGTACTTC. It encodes CASSLGPWPGPEQYF.

As DNA, the CDR3 is TGCAGCGGGATGACTGGGAACACCGGGGAGCTGTTTTTT. It specifies CSGMTGNTGELFF. The chain is built from TRBV29-1 and TRBJ2-2; D is ambiguous. Germline CDR1 and CDR2: SQVTM and ANQGSEA. This CDR3 has 13 amino acids. V shed 7 bases and J shed 1 base, with 10 bases lying between them.

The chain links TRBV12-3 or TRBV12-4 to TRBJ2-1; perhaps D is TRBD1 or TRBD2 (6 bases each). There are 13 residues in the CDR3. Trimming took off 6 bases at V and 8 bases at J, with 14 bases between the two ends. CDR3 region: CASRLPGGDEQFF. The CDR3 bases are TGTGCCAGCAGACTCCCCGGGGGCGATGAGCAGTTCTTC.

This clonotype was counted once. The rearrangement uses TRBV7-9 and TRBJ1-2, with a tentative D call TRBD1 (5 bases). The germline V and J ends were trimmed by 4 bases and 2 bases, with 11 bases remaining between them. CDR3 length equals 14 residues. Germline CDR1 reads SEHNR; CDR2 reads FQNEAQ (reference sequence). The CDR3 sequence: CASSSGTENYGYTF. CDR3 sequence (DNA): TGTGCCAGCAGCTCCGGGACGGAGAACTATGGCTACACCTTC. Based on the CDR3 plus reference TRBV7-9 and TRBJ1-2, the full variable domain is DTGVSQNPRHKITKRGQNVTFRCDPISEHNRLYWYRQTLGQGPEFLTYFQNEAQLEKSRLLSDRFSAERPKGSFSTLEIQRTEQGDSAMYLCASSSGTENYGYTFGSGTRLTVV.

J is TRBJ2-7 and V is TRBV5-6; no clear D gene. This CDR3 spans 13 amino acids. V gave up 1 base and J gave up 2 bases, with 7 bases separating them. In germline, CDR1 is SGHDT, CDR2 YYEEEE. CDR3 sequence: CASSLHRAYEQYF. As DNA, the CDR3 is TGTGCCAGCAGCTTGCACCGGGCCTACGAGCAGTACTTC.

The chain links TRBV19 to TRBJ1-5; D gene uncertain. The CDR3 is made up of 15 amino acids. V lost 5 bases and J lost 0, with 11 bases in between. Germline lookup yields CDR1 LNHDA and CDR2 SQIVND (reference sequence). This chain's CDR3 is CASSLHLYSNQPQHF. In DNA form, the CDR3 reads TGTGCCAGTAGTCTCCATCTGTATAGCAATCAGCCCCAGCATTTT.

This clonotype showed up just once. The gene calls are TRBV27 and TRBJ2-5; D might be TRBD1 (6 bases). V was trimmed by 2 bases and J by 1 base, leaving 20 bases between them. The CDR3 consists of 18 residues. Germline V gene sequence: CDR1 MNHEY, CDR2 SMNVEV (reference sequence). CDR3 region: CASSLRAGAVPFQETQYF. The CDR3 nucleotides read TGTGCCAGCAGTTTACGGGCAGGGGCCGTTCCTTTCCAAGAGACCCAGTACTTC.

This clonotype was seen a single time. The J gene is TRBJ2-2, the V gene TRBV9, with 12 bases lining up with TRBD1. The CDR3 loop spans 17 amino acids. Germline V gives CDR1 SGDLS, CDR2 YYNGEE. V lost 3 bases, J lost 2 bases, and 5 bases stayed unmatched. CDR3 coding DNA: TGTGCCAGCAGCGAGGGGGACAGGGGGCTTAACACCGGGGAGCTGTTTTTT. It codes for CASSEGDRGLNTGELFF.

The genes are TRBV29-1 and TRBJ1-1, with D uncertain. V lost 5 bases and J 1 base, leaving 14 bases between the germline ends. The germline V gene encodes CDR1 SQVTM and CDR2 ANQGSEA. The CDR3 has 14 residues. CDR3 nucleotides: TGCAGCGTTTTCGCTCCTTCCTGGAACACTGAAGCTTTCTTT. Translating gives CSVFAPSWNTEAFF.

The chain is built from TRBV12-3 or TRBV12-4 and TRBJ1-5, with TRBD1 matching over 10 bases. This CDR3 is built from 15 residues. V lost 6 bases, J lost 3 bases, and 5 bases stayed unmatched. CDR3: CASSPGQGSNQPQHF. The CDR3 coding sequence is TGTGCCAGCAGCCCGGGACAGGGGTCCAATCAGCCCCAGCATTTT.

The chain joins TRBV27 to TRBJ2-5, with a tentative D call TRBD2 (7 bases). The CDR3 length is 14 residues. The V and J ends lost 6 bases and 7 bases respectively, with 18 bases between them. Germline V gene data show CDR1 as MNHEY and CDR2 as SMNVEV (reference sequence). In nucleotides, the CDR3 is TGTGCCAGCAGCGTGGGGGGGGCTTGGGGGACCCAGTACTTC. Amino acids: CASSVGGAWGTQYF.

CDR3 region: CASSLGQVLAGANVLTF. The CDR3 DNA is TGTGCCAGCAGCTTGGGGCAGGTCTTAGCTGGGGCCAACGTCCTGACTTTC. This rearrangement joins TRBV5-4 to TRBJ2-6; D unresolved. Germline-derived CDR1 and CDR2 are SGHNT and YYREEE (reference sequence). Trimming left V 0 bases short and J 2 bases short, with 12 bases between. The CDR3 is made up of 17 amino acids.